The 15 T cell receptor beta chains listed next were all sequenced from one sample in a study of T cell responses to AZD1222 COVID-19 vaccine. The table came from immunoSEQ multiplex PCR; TCRdb's copy has only in-frame clones and leaves some out. The table lists tens of thousands of clones, approximately 90% of them singletons. This specimen was peripheral blood, taken on day 0 of AZD1222 vaccination. The receptors stem from an adult in good health.

The CDR3 spells CASSQPGFRTDTQYF. The CDR3, as DNA: TGTGCCAGCAGCCAGCCAGGGTTTCGCACAGATACGCAGTATTTT. This chain joins TRBV5-4 and TRBJ2-3; D might be TRBD1 (5 bases). Germline CDR1 SGHNT, CDR2 YYREEE (reference sequence). The V end was cut by 4 bases, the J end by 1 base, with 13 bases between. The CDR3 sequence is 15 residues long.

This clone was seen just once. The chain recombines TRBV7-2 with TRBJ2-1; D is ambiguous. The length of the CDR3 is 14 residues. CDR1 is SGHTA and CDR2 is FQGNSA in the germline V gene. V was shortened by 1 base and J by 6 bases, with 10 bases between the two germline ends. This chain's CDR3 is CASSLEQTGNEQFF. The CDR3 DNA reads TGTGCCAGCAGCTTAGAGCAGACCGGCAATGAGCAGTTCTTC.

V and J are TRBV6-2 or TRBV6-3 and TRBJ1-2; TRBD1 is a possible D gene (5 bases). This CDR3 is 13 amino acids long. V lost 6 bases and J 5 bases, leaving 13 bases between the germline ends. Germline V gene sequence: CDR1 MNHEY, CDR2 SVGEGT. The CDR3 sequence is CASSLQGEYGYTF. The CDR3 nucleotides are TGTGCCAGCAGCCTCCAGGGAGAATATGGCTACACCTTC.

This clone was recorded once. This CDR3 is CASNTGGSWTEAFF. CDR3 bases: TGTGCCAGCAATACAGGGGGTTCGTGGACTGAAGCTTTCTTT. The rearrangement links TRBV2 to TRBJ1-1, with TRBD1 matching 8 bases. The V segment lost 7 bases and the J segment 5 bases; nucleotides outside the gene matches: 9. The CDR3 has 14 residues. Germline CDR1 is SNHLY and CDR2 is FYNNEI.

This clone has a single count. The chain joins TRBV5-1 to TRBJ1-2; TRBD1 matches at 8 bases. V trimming: 0 bases; J trimming: 8 bases; junction bases outside the gene matches: 12. Germline loops: CDR1 SGHRS, CDR2 YFSETQ. The CDR3 runs to 16 residues. The CDR3 DNA reads as TGCGCCAGCAGCTTGGGGGGACAGGACTTATTTAACGGCTACACCTTC. Translation: CASSLGGQDLFNGYTF.

This chain uses TRBV10-3 with TRBJ2-1; 7 nucleotides match TRBD2. V gave up 6 bases and J gave up 5 bases; unmatched junction bases: 7. This CDR3 is 14 amino acids long. Germline CDR1 ENHRY, CDR2 SYGVKD. The chain's CDR3 is CAIRTGTINNEQFF. Written as DNA, the CDR3 is TGTGCCATCAGGACCGGGACTATAAACAATGAGCAGTTCTTC.

This clone was picked up a small number of times. CDR3 coding DNA: TGTGCCAGCAGCTTGGAGGGACCCCAAAGAGAGACCCAGTACTTC. It yields the protein CASSLEGPQRETQYF. This chain joins TRBV5-4 and TRBJ2-5; D might be TRBD1 or TRBD2, each matching 5 bases. Trimming cost V 0 bases and J 4 bases, with 13 bases left between them. The CDR3 runs to 15 residues. Germline CDR1 is SGHNT and CDR2 is YYREEE (reference sequence). The full variable domain, with the rest looked up from reference TRBV5-4 and TRBJ2-5, is ETGVTQSPTHLIKTRGQQVTLRCSSQSGHNTVSWYQQALGQGPQFIFQYYREEENGRGNFPPRFSGLQFPNYSSELNVNALELDDSALYLCASSLEGPQRETQYFGPGTRLLVL.

The CDR3 region has the DNA TGCGCCAGTGGCGCGGGGACTAGCCTCTTTACGCAGTATTTT. Its translation is CASGAGTSLFTQYF. The gene calls are TRBV10-2 and TRBJ2-3; TRBD2 matches 9 bases. V lost 9 bases and J lost 8; bases outside the gene matches: 12. The CDR3 consists of 14 residues. Germline-derived CDR1 and CDR2 are WSHSY and SAAADI.

V gene TRBV28 combines with J gene TRBJ1-3; D is unresolved. Germline V gene sequence: CDR1 MDHEN, CDR2 SYDVKM. The CDR3 loop spans 17 amino acids. Trimming cost V 7 bases and J 2 bases, with 21 bases left between them. CDR3 loop: CASNPASREAPGNTIYF. CDR3 nucleotides: TGTGCCAGCAACCCAGCGTCCCGGGAGGCCCCTGGAAACACCATATATTTT.

The rearrangement uses TRBV5-4 and TRBJ1-2, with D perhaps TRBD1 (5 bases). Trimming stripped 2 bases from V and 4 bases from J, with 18 bases between. The CDR3 is 16 residues long. Germline loops: CDR1 SGHNT, CDR2 YYREEE (reference sequence). In nucleotides, the CDR3 is TGTGCCAGCAGCTTCCCGACGGGGCGAGAAGCCTATGGCTACACCTTC. Its translation: CASSFPTGREAYGYTF. Full variable domain (rest looked up from reference TRBV5-4 and TRBJ1-2): ETGVTQSPTHLIKTRGQQVTLRCSSQSGHNTVSWYQQALGQGPQFIFQYYREEENGRGNFPPRFSGLQFPNYSSELNVNALELDDSALYLCASSFPTGREAYGYTFGSGTRLTVV.

The rearrangement joins TRBV10-3 to TRBJ2-7; TRBD1 or TRBD2 may be the D gene (7 bases each). V was trimmed by 4 bases and J by 6 bases, leaving 13 bases between them. The CDR3 is made up of 13 amino acids. In germline, CDR1 is ENHRY, CDR2 SYGVKD. CDR3 sequence: CAISVAGGAEQYF. The CDR3 nucleotides are TGTGCCATCAGTGTAGCAGGGGGGGCCGAGCAGTACTTC.

V is TRBV27 and J is TRBJ1-2; weak D call: TRBD1 (5 bases). Germline CDR1 reads MNHEY; CDR2 reads SMNVEV (reference sequence). This CDR3 region has 14 residues. V gave up 1 base and J gave up 11 bases, with 17 bases separating them. CDR3 in DNA: TGTGCCAGCAGTTTATGGGGGTTGAGTGGGCTATACACCTTC. Its protein product is CASSLWGLSGLYTF.

This clone was recorded a few times. CDR3 amino acids: CASSLAQPPNEQFF. CDR3 nucleotides: TGTGCCAGCAGCTTAGCCCAGCCACCCAATGAGCAGTTCTTC. The rearrangement links TRBV11-3 to TRBJ2-1; D not resolved. Germline CDR1 is SGHNT and CDR2 is YENEEA. V was cut by 1 base and J by 6 bases, with 10 bases left in between. CDR3 length: 14 amino acids.

J is TRBJ1-5 and V is TRBV2; 8 positions match TRBD1. CDR3 size: 17 residues. V dropped 4 bases and J dropped 0; count of bases not matched to a gene: 8. Germline lookup yields CDR1 SNHLY and CDR2 FYNNEI. CDR3 sequence (DNA): TGTGCCAGCAGTGCCCTCTCGGACAGGGCTAGCAATCAGCCCCAGCATTTT. It specifies CASSALSDRASNQPQHF.

The chain links TRBV30 to TRBJ2-6; TRBD2 agrees at 7 bases. CDR3 size: 17 residues. Per the germline V gene, CDR1 is GTSNPN and CDR2 is SVGIG (reference sequence). After removal of 3 bases from V and 0 bases from J, the junction contained 8 bases not matched to a gene. CDR3 loop: CAWSSEGGNSGANVLTF. The CDR3 DNA is TGTGCCTGGAGCTCGGAGGGAGGGAACTCTGGGGCCAACGTCCTGACTTTC.